The 17 T cell receptor beta chains below were found in one sample sequenced in a study of tumor and adjacent non-tumor tissue in lung cancer. Three rounds of nested PCR, following a modified ARM-PCR protocol, produced the TCRbeta library. Each CDR3 protein gets one entry after TCRdb re-called the multiplex PCR reads with MiXCR. The table records over 100,000 distinct CDR3 sequences, 60% to 65% of them present only once. RNA was extracted from bulk tissue without any cell sorting. The normal lung tissue was taken more than 3 cm from the tumor edge. The sample was distant non-tumor lung tissue. The receptors come from a man in his sixties with non-small cell lung cancer.

Only one count was recorded for this clonotype. The junction departs from germline at one end; a sequencing error may be responsible. This chain links TRBV6-1 with TRBJ1-3, with TRBD1 as a possible D gene (6 bases). CDR1 is MNHNS, CDR2 SASEGT, per germline. The CDR3 is 17 residues long. DNA of the CDR3: TGTACCAGCGTCAGGAGGACAGCCAGTAACTCTGGAAACACCATATATTTT. This gives the protein CTSVRRTASNSGNTIYF.

This chain connects TRBV12-3 or TRBV12-4 to TRBJ2-3; 8 bases fit TRBD1. The CDR3 covers 15 residues. V shed 3 bases, J shed 14 bases, and the junction held 16 bases outside the gene matches. In nucleotides, the CDR3 is TGTGCCAGCAGTTTGGGCAGGGGGCAAACAGATAGGCGGTATTTT. Its translation is CASSLGRGQTDRRYF.

A word on this clonotype: At one of its ends the junction is not consistent with the germline gene, which may arise from a read error. The chain links TRBV4-3 to TRBJ2-1, with 7 bases that match TRBD2. The CDR3 length is 17 residues. Germline loops: CDR1 LGHNA, CDR2 YSLEER. DNA of the CDR3: TGCACCAGCAGCCAAACTAGCGTGAGGCCCTCCTACAATGAGCAGTTCTTC. It is translated as CTSSQTSVRPSYNEQFF.

This clonotype occurred many times. J is TRBJ1-1 and V is TRBV6-2 or TRBV6-3; D is possibly TRBD1 (5 bases). The CDR3 runs to 14 residues. The V end lost 7 bases, the J end lost 1 base, and 13 bases lay between the germline ends. The germline V gene has CDR1 MNHEY and CDR2 SVGEGT. The CDR3 is CASTEGRENTEAFF. CDR3 nucleotides: TGTGCCAGCACCGAGGGGCGAGAGAACACTGAAGCTTTCTTT.

The table lists this clonotype with many counts. V usage is TRBV20-1 and J usage is TRBJ1-4; D ambiguous. The CDR3 length is 16 residues. V lost 6 bases, J lost 0 bases, and 17 bases lay in between. Germline CDR1 is DFQATT and CDR2 is SNEGSKA (reference sequence). CDR3: CSAREIGRTTNEKLFF. The CDR3 coding sequence is TGCAGTGCCCGTGAAATAGGGCGAACAACTAATGAAAAACTGTTTTTT.

To note about this clonotype: With a much larger clone just one base away, this may be a read error. The chain combines TRBV6-6 with TRBJ2-5; a weak D match, TRBD2 (6 bases). The V and J ends lost 0 bases and 1 base respectively, with 21 bases between them. This CDR3 comprises 19 residues. The germline V gene encodes CDR1 MNHNY and CDR2 SVGAGI (reference sequence). CDR3 sequence reads: CASSYSWVLGRGVQETQYF. In DNA, the CDR3 is TGTGCCAGCAGTTACTCGTGGGTGCTCGGGAGAGGGGTCCAAGAGACCCAGTACTTC.

This clonotype has a count of ten or more. The chain is built from TRBV6-2 or TRBV6-3 and TRBJ1-5; maybe TRBD1 (5 bases). The CDR3 contains 17 residues. With 4 bases removed from V and 0 bases from J, the gap between germline ends came to 16 bases. Germline loops: CDR1 MNHEY, CDR2 SVGEGT. The CDR3, as DNA: TGTGCCAGCAGTTCTCTGGGGGGTCCCATTAGCAATCAGCCCCAGCATTTT. It encodes CASSSLGGPISNQPQHF.

The genes are TRBV12-3 or TRBV12-4 and TRBJ2-7; 7 bases line up with TRBD2. CDR3 size: 13 residues. The V gene end was trimmed by 5 bases and the J gene end by 6 bases; junction bases not matched to a gene: 7. The CDR3 DNA reads TGTGCCAGCAGTACCGAACTAGCGCCCGAGCAGTACTTC. Protein sequence: CASSTELAPEQYF.

This clonotype was observed at least ten times. The rearrangement uses TRBV12-3 or TRBV12-4 and TRBJ1-2; perhaps TRBD1 as D (6 bases). The length of the CDR3 is 14 residues. Trimming stripped 1 base from V and 4 bases from J, with 10 bases between. CDR3 loop: CASSLGVGGYGYTF. The DNA of the CDR3 is TGTGCCAGCAGTTTAGGGGTAGGGGGCTATGGCTACACCTTC.

In this sample, this clonotype turned up a few times. This sequence may be a read error, since a much larger clone differs from it by one base. The chain carries TRBV6-1 and TRBJ2-7, with a tentative D call TRBD1 (5 bases). Trimming pared 8 bases from V and 12 bases from J, leaving 14 bases between. The V gene's germline CDR1 is MNHNS and CDR2 SASEGT. The CDR3 extends over 10 amino acids. CDR3 loop: CASLDSKRYF. CDR3 sequence (DNA): TGTGCCAGCCTCGACAGTAAGCGGTACTTC.

The CDR3 DNA reads as TGTGCCTGCGAATCAACAGCAGACGGGGGAAGCACTGAAGCTTTCTTT. This sequence encodes CACESTADGGSTEAFF. The chain links TRBV14 to TRBJ1-1, with D tentatively TRBD1 (5 bases). Per the germline V gene, CDR1 is SGHDN and CDR2 is FVKESK. This CDR3 spans 16 amino acids. The V and J ends lost 11 bases and 4 bases respectively, with 26 bases between them.

A note on this clonotype: Just one base apart from a much larger clone, this may be a read error. The V gene is TRBV6-1, the J gene TRBJ1-3; D gene unclear. This CDR3 spans 11 amino acids. V was pared by 5 bases and J by 4 bases, with 3 bases between. The germline V gene encodes CDR1 MNHNS and CDR2 SASEGT. This CDR3 is CASSTGNTIYF. CDR3 bases: TGTGCCAGCAGTACAGGAAACACCATATATTTT.

The genes are TRBV6-1 and TRBJ1-1; 12 nucleotides agree with TRBD1. The CDR3 contains 14 residues. The V segment lost 6 bases and the J segment 9 bases; nucleotides outside the gene matches: 8. Germline V CDR1 and CDR2: MNHNS, SASEGT. CDR3 residues: CASRRDRGLAKAFF. CDR3 DNA sequence: TGTGCCAGCAGAAGGGACAGGGGGCTTGCTAAAGCTTTCTTT.

This clonotype was detected ten times or more. This rearrangement joins TRBV5-6 to TRBJ2-1; 14 nucleotides align to TRBD2. Per the germline V gene, CDR1 is SGHDT and CDR2 is YYEEEE. The junction had 8 bases not matched to a gene; V was cut back by 6 bases and J by 6 bases. The CDR3 has 16 residues. CDR3 nucleotide sequence: TGTGCCAGCACCAATGAAGGACTAGCGGGAGGCAATGAGCAGTTCTTC. Its translation: CASTNEGLAGGNEQFF.

The V gene is TRBV29-1, the J gene TRBJ1-1, with D possibly being TRBD1 (6 bases). The CDR3 sequence is 11 residues long. Between the trimmed V and J ends, which lost 3 bases and 12 bases, there was a span of 14 bases. The germline V gene has CDR1 SQVTM and CDR2 ANQGSEA. CDR3 nucleotide sequence: TGCAGCGTTGACCACGGGGGGGCATCTTTCTTT. It encodes CSVDHGGASFF.

Remarks on this clonotype: A clone one base away is much larger, so this may be a read error. V is TRBV6-5 and J is TRBJ2-2, with TRBD1 matching 10 bases. Germline V CDR1 and CDR2: MNHEY, SVGAGI. The CDR3 covers 16 residues. V gave up 3 bases and J gave up 3 bases; unmatched junction bases: 4. The CDR3 DNA follows: TGTGCCAGCAGTTATTACGGGACAGGGGACACCGGGGAGCTGTTTTTT. Protein sequence: CASSYYGTGDTGELFF.

This clonotype was picked up a small number of times. Sequence at one end of the junction differs from germline and may be a read error. The genes are TRBV5-1 and TRBJ2-6, with D tentatively TRBD1 or TRBD2 (7 bases each). CDR3 length: 16 residues. From germline, CDR1 is SGHRS and CDR2 YFSETQ. CDR3 region: CASNLGGTVGANVLTF. CDR3 in DNA: TGCGCCAGCAACTTGGGGGGGACAGTCGGGGCCAACGTCCTGACTTTC.